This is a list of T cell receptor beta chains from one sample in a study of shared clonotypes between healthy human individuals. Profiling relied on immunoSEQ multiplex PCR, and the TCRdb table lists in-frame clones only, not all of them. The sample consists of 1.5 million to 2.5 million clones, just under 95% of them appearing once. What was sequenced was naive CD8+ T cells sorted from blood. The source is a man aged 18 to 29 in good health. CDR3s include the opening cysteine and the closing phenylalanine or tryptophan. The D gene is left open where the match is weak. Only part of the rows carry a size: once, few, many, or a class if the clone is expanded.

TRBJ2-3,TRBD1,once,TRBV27,CASSSSVTGGLTDTQYF,TGTGCCAGCAGTTCCTCTGTGACAGGGGGCTTGACAGATACGCAGTATTTT
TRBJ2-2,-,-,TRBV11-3,CASSNPWDPGELFF,TGTGCCAGCAGCAACCCCTGGGATCCCGGGGAGCTGTTTTTT
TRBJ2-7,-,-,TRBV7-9,CASSKVVSDYEQYF,TGTGCCAGCAGTAAGGTCGTCAGTGATTACGAGCAGTACTTC
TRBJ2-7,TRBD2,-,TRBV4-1,CASSRIAGDSYEQYF,TGCGCCAGCAGCCGTATAGCGGGGGACTCCTACGAGCAGTACTTC
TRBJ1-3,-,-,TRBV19,CASSQDGNSGNTIYF,TGTGCCAGTAGTCAGGACGGGAACTCTGGAAACACCATATATTTT
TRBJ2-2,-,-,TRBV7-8,CASSRGSGALYIGGELFF,TGTGCCAGCAGCAGGGGCTCAGGGGCCCTCTATATCGGCGGGGAGCTGTTTTTT
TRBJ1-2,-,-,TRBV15,CATSDGQSYGYTF,TGTGCCACCAGCGATGGACAGAGCTATGGCTACACCTTC
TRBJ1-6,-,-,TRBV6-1,CASSPGSSYNSPLHF,TGTGCCAGCAGTCCGGGAAGCTCCTATAATTCACCCCTCCACTTT
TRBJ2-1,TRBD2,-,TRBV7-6,CASSSGTIHEQFF,TGTGCCAGCAGTTCCGGGACTATTCATGAGCAGTTCTTC
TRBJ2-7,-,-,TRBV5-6,CASSYPSSYEQYF,TGTGCCAGCAGCTACCCTAGCTCCTACGAGCAGTACTTC
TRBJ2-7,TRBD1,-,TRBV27,CASSFQSVTGPSYEQYF,TGTGCCAGCAGTTTTCAGTCGGTGACAGGGCCCTCCTACGAGCAGTACTTC
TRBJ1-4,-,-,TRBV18,CASSPQGGLNEKLFF,TGTGCCAGCTCACCACAGGGAGGGCTTAATGAAAAACTGTTTTTT
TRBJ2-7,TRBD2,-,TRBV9,CASSVGGSTYEQYF,TGTGCCAGCAGCGTCGGCGGGAGCACCTACGAGCAGTACTTC
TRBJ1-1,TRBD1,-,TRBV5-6,CASNPWNRGRTEAFF,TGTGCCAGCAACCCTTGGAACAGGGGGCGGACTGAAGCTTTCTTT
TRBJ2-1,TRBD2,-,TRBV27,CASRWAGGPNEQFF,TGTGCCAGCCGCTGGGCGGGAGGGCCCAATGAGCAGTTCTTC
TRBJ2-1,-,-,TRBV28,CASSPGVAWGNEQFF,TGTGCCAGCTCGCCTGGGGTAGCCTGGGGGAATGAGCAGTTCTTC
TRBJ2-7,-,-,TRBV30,CAWSREAYEQYF,TGTGCCTGGAGTAGGGAGGCCTACGAGCAGTACTTC
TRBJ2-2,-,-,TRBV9,CASSGGGWTGELFF,TGTGCCAGCAGCGGCGGGGGCTGGACCGGGGAGCTGTTTTTT
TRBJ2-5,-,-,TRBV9,CASSSKAGGATSQETQYF,TGTGCCAGCAGCTCTAAAGCCGGCGGGGCGACGAGTCAAGAGACCCAGTACTTC
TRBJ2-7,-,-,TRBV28,CASISDGYYEQYF,TGTGCCAGCATTTCCGACGGATACTACGAGCAGTACTTC
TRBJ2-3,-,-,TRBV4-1,CASSRVAGEGTDTQYF,TGCGCCAGCAGCCGGGTAGCCGGGGAGGGCACAGATACGCAGTATTTT
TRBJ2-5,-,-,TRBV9,CASSAEHAIETQYF,TGTGCCAGCAGCGCAGAGCACGCCATCGAGACCCAGTACTTC
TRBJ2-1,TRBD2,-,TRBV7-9,CASSPWTSGRLDNEQFF,TGTGCCAGCAGCCCATGGACTAGCGGGAGGCTTGACAATGAGCAGTTCTTC
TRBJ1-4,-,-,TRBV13,CASSWGRNEKLFF,TGTGCCAGCAGTTGGGGCAGGAATGAAAAACTGTTTTTT